Described below is a single T cell receptor beta chain sequence and its context. The target antigen is unknown. The source of the sample is a study of cytomegalovirus exposure and HLA in healthy donors. The PCR employed 60 Vbeta primers together with 13 Jbeta primers. Repertoires were generated with immunoSEQ multiplex PCR, while TCRdb's copy carries only in-frame clones and drops some. The table has fewer than 200,000 clones, around 90% seen once; the top ten hold 0.85%. Notes on the study in general: Listed as cytomegalovirus-associated were 170 or so TCR beta chains.

V was clipped by 2 bases and J by 10 bases, with 17 bases between them. Germline loops: CDR1 GTSNPN, CDR2 SVGIG (reference sequence). The CDR3 loop spans 13 amino acids. What was sequenced was PBMCs. This receptor was obtained from a woman younger than 45 in good health and CMV-seronegative. The J gene is TRBJ1-2, the V gene TRBV30; D is perhaps TRBD1 (6 bases). The CDR3 DNA reads as TGTGCCTGGAGTCGGGGGGCGGAGGGCGTCTACACCTTC. Translation gives CAWSRGAEGVYTF.